The rows below give T cell receptor beta chains drawn from one sample of a study of cytotoxic CD8 clonotypes in ibrutinib-treated CLL. Produced via immunoSEQ multiplex PCR; TCRdb's table is partial and in-frame only. The sample carries roughly 180,000 clones, roughly 80% recorded once. The sequencing used PBMCs, collected after 24 months of ibrutinib treatment. These receptors were obtained from a human donor with chronic lymphocytic leukemia. Both conserved end residues are part of each CDR3. D genes are given only for firm matches. Rows give clone size only sometimes, using once, few, many, or a class for an expanded clone.

clone_size	v_call	j_call	d_call	cdr3_nt	cdr3_aa
-	TRBV9	TRBJ1-6	-	TGTGCCAGCAGCGGAGGGAGGGGGGAATCCTCACCCCTCCACTTT	CASSGGRGESSPLHF
-	TRBV2	TRBJ1-1	-	TGTGCCAGCAGTGACCGGAACACTGAAGCTTTCTTT	CASSDRNTEAFF
-	TRBV7-9	TRBJ1-3	-	TGTGCCAGCAGCTCGAATCGGGTCTCTGGAAACACCATATATTTT	CASSSNRVSGNTIYF
-	TRBV19	TRBJ1-4	-	TGTGCCAGTAGTAAGTCCCCTTGGCAGGGGCGGGCAACTAATGAAAAACTGTTTTTT	CASSKSPWQGRATNEKLFF
-	TRBV12-5	TRBJ2-7	-	TGTGCTAGTGGTTTGGGGGGGACGGCCGAGCAGTACTTC	CASGLGGTAEQYF
-	TRBV30	TRBJ2-3	TRBD1	TGTGCCTGGAGCCCCGGGACAGGAGGGGTCACAGATACGCAGTATTTT	CAWSPGTGGVTDTQYF
-	TRBV7-9	TRBJ1-4	-	TGTGCCAGCAGCGCCGGGACGTATAATGAAAAACTGTTTTTT	CASSAGTYNEKLFF
-	TRBV7-2	TRBJ1-1	-	TGTGCCAGCAGCTCCCACAGCATGAACACTGAAGCTTTCTTT	CASSSHSMNTEAFF
-	TRBV9	TRBJ2-7	-	TGTGCCAGCAGCGTAGAGACGGCGGGGATTTACGAGCAGTACTTC	CASSVETAGIYEQYF
-	TRBV4-1	TRBJ2-3	TRBD2	TGCGCCAGCAGCCCCCTAGGACTAGCGGACGCTAGCACAGATACGCAGTATTTT	CASSPLGLADASTDTQYF
-	TRBV30	TRBJ1-3	-	TGTGCCTGGAGTGTAGGATCAGGGTCTGGAAACACCATATATTTT	CAWSVGSGSGNTIYF
-	TRBV5-6	TRBJ1-1	TRBD1	TGTGCCAGCAGCCCGACAGGGGGGAACACTGAAGCTTTCTTT	CASSPTGGNTEAFF
-	TRBV5-1	TRBJ2-6	TRBD1	TGCGCCAGCAGAAAAAAAAGCGGGACAGGGCTTCAATCTGGGGCCAACGTCCTGACTTTC	CASRKKSGTGLQSGANVLTF
-	TRBV27	TRBJ1-1	-	TGTGCCAGCAGTTTCAGGGTTGGGGGCACTAACACTGAAGCTTTCTTT	CASSFRVGGTNTEAFF
-	TRBV5-1	TRBJ2-7	TRBD2	TGCGCCAGCAGCCCCCCGGGGACTAGCGGGCAGCCCTACGAGCAGTACTTC	CASSPPGTSGQPYEQYF
-	TRBV28	TRBJ1-5	TRBD1	TGTGCCAGCAGTTTAGGGGACAGGTATCAGCCCCAGCATTTT	CASSLGDRYQPQHF
few	TRBV28	TRBJ1-5	-	TGTGCCAGCAGTTTACCCCAGGGTAGGAATCAGCCCCAGCATTTT	CASSLPQGRNQPQHF
-	TRBV5-1	TRBJ1-1	-	TGCGCCAGCAGCTGGGAGACTCCGGCAGGGACTGAAGCTTTCTTT	CASSWETPAGTEAFF
-	TRBV7-8	TRBJ1-1	-	TGTGCCAGCAGCTTAGCGCGGGGGGCTGAAGCTTTCTTT	CASSLARGAEAFF
-	TRBV18	TRBJ2-3	-	TGTGCCAGCTCATCGACACTAGCTGCTAGCACAGATACGCAGTATTTT	CASSSTLAASTDTQYF
-	TRBV25-1	TRBJ1-3	TRBD1	TGTGCCAGCACCCGAGAGGAGGGGGCTTCCAGCTCTGGAAACACCATATATTTT	CASTREEGASSSGNTIYF
-	TRBV5-1	TRBJ2-7	-	TGCGCCAGCAGCTGGGCCGGGTCGGGAGTCGCCTACGAGCAGTACTTC	CASSWAGSGVAYEQYF
-	TRBV19	TRBJ1-3	-	TGTGCCAGTAGTGTGTCTCTCGGAAACACCATATATTTT	CASSVSLGNTIYF
few	TRBV7-2	TRBJ1-1	-	TGTGCCAGCAGCTTAGATGCGGGGCTGAACACTGAAGCTTTCTTT	CASSLDAGLNTEAFF
-	TRBV5-4	TRBJ1-2	-	TGTGCCAGCAGCTTGTCTGCAGGGCCTAACTATGGCTACACCTTC	CASSLSAGPNYGYTF
-	TRBV18	TRBJ2-7	-	TGTGCCAGCTCATCGGATCGGTACGAGCAGTACTTC	CASSSDRYEQYF
-	TRBV5-1	TRBJ1-4	-	TGCGCCAGCAGCTCCGGACGGGATAATGAAAAACTGTTTTTT	CASSSGRDNEKLFF